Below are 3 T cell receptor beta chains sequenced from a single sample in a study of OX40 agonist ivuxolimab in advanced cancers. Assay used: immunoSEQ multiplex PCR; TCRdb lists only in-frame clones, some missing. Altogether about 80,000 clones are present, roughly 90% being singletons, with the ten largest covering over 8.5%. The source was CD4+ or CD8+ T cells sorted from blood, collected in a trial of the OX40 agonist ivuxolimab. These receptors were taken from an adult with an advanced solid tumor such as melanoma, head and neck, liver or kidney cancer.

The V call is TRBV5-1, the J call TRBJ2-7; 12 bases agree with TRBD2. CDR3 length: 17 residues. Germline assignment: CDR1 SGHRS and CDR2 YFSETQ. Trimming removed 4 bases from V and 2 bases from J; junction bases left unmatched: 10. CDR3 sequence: CASSLWTSGAQTYEQYF. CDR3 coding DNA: TGCGCCAGCAGCCTTTGGACTAGCGGGGCCCAAACCTACGAGCAGTACTTC.

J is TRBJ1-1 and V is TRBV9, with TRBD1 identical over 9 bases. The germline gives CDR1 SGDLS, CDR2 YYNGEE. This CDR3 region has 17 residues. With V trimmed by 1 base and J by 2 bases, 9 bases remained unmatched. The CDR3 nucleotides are TGTGCCAGCAGCGTACCGCCGCCGGGACAGGGAAACACTGAAGCTTTCTTT. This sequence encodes CASSVPPPGQGNTEAFF.

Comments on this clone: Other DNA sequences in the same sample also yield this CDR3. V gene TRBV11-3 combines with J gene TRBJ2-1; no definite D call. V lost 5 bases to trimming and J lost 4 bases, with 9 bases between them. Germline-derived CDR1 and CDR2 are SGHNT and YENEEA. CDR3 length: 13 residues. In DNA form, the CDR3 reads TGTGCCAGCAGCCTGGGGAAGTACAATGAGCAGTTCTTC. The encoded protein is CASSLGKYNEQFF. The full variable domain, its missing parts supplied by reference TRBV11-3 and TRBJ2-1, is EAGVVQSPRYKIIEKKQPVAFWCNPISGHNTLYWYLQNLGQGPELLIRYENEEAVDDSQLPKDRFSAERLKGVDSTLKIQPAELGDSAVYLCASSLGKYNEQFFGPGTRLTVL.